Below are 9 T cell receptor beta chains sequenced from a single sample in a study of blood T cell repertoires in COVID-19 (dated by TCRdb to 2018 to 2021). Receptor amplification or capture employed the immunoSEQ multiplex PCR assay. The table was pulled from immuneACCESS by TCRdb, which kept in-frame rearrangements only. Such tables lose some clones; where checked, under half of the loss comes from unresolved V genes, and the rest has no known cause. The sample records fewer than 250,000 clones, more than 70% of which are singletons. About 8.1% of the sample goes to the ten largest clones. The material sequenced was peripheral blood. These receptors all come from a woman aged 45-59 years with acute or convalescent COVID-19.

This clone was counted ten times or more. The chain carries TRBV5-5 and TRBJ2-7; no reliable D call. The CDR3 extends over 18 amino acids. Germline V CDR1 and CDR2: SGHKS, YYEKEE (reference sequence). V dropped 6 bases and J dropped 4 bases, with 29 bases sitting between them. The chain's CDR3 is CASTPGSGAVLSPYEQYF. In DNA form, the CDR3 reads TGTGCCAGCACCCCCGGTTCGGGTGCAGTACTTTCCCCTTACGAGCAGTACTTC.

J is TRBJ2-7 and V is TRBV4-2, with 7 bases lining up with TRBD2. Germline CDR1 is LGHNA and CDR2 is YNFKEQ. J gave up 5 bases and V 0 bases, and 7 bases lay outside the gene matches. The CDR3 totals 15 residues. The CDR3 bases are TGTGCCAGCAGCCAAGATGGGGGGGACCCCAACGAGCAGTACTTC. Its protein is CASSQDGGDPNEQYF.

The V call is TRBV10-2, the J call TRBJ2-1; D is uncertain. Germline values: CDR1 WSHSY, CDR2 SAAADI. This CDR3 contains 11 residues. Trimming removed 6 bases at V and 7 bases at J, with 7 bases between. CDR3 nucleotides: TGCGCCAGCAGCTATGCTAATGAGCAGTTCTTC. Encoded protein: CASSYANEQFF.

The sample holds a few counts of this clone. V gene TRBV11-2 combines with J gene TRBJ2-1, with 12 bases lining up with TRBD2. The CDR3 loop spans 15 amino acids. V trimming: 6 bases; J trimming: 8 bases; junction bases outside the gene matches: 8. The germline V gene has CDR1 SGHAT and CDR2 FQNNGV. The CDR3 DNA follows: TGTGCCAGCAGTACGACTAGCGGGAGTAACTATGAGCAGTTCTTC. It yields the protein CASSTTSGSNYEQFF.

The rearrangement joins TRBV28 to TRBJ1-6; TRBD1 is a possible D gene (6 bases). Germline-derived CDR1 and CDR2 are MDHEN and SYDVKM. CDR3 length equals 15 residues. Deletions cut 4 bases from V and 4 bases from J, with 11 bases between. The CDR3 nucleotides are TGTGCCAGCAGTTGGGGGGGCCGATATAATTCACCCCTCCACTTT. Translating it yields CASSWGGRYNSPLHF.

This sequence joins TRBV13 and TRBJ2-1, with a possible D match to TRBD2 (5 bases). The CDR3 length is 15 residues. CDR1 PRHDT and CDR2 FYEKMQ come from the germline V gene (reference sequence). Trimming removed 1 base from V and 2 bases from J, with 9 bases in between. CDR3 protein: CASSLVGSAYNEQFF. The CDR3 nucleotides are TGTGCCAGCAGCTTAGTTGGGAGTGCCTACAATGAGCAGTTCTTC.

The chain joins TRBV18 to TRBJ1-2; 9 nucleotides align to TRBD1. The CDR3 length is 15 residues. Germline V CDR1 and CDR2: KGHSH, LQKENI. Trimming cost V 5 bases and J 6 bases; bases outside gene matches: 10. The CDR3 region has the DNA TGTGCCAGCTCAAGCGGACAGGGGCTAAATCATGGCTACACCTTC. It yields the protein CASSSGQGLNHGYTF. Full variable domain (remainder filled in from reference TRBV18 and TRBJ1-2): NAGVMQNPRHLVRRRGQEARLRCSPMKGHSHVYWYRQLPEEGLKFMVYLQKENIIDESGMPKERFSAEFPKEGPSILRIQQVVRGDSAAYFCASSSGQGLNHGYTFGSGTRLTVV.

This clone was seen ten or more times. The chain is built from TRBV6-5 and TRBJ1-2, with D maybe TRBD1 (5 bases). This CDR3 contains 13 residues. The V gene's germline CDR1 is MNHEY and CDR2 SVGAGI. V dropped 5 bases and J dropped 6 bases, with 13 bases sitting between them. CDR3 sequence reads: CASSTVDRHGYTF. CDR3 DNA: TGTGCCAGCAGTACGGTCGACAGACATGGCTACACCTTC.

Only one count was recorded for this clone. At one end the junction does not follow the germline gene, possibly because of a read error. The chain employs TRBV7-2 and TRBJ1-4; D remains ambiguous. This CDR3 is 13 amino acids long. The germline V gene has CDR1 SGHTA and CDR2 FQGNSA. The chain's CDR3 is CASSLDAGKVVVF. The CDR3, as DNA: TGTGCCAGCAGCTTAGACGCGGGCAAGGTGGTGGTTTTT.